A single sample gave rise to the 15 T cell receptor beta chains below, sequenced in a study of T-cell memory formation after mild COVID-19. TCRdb fed the 5' RACE reads into MiXCR, producing one record per CDR3 protein. The data contain 350,000 to 400,000 distinct CDR3 sequences, roughly an eighth of them singletons. Material: PBMCs or a T cell subset sorted from them (not recorded which). These receptor sequences come from a man between 18 and 35 years old who had mild COVID-19 (a few samples of this study predate the infection). Cell type and time point are not known.

V and J are TRBV20-1 and TRBJ1-1, with 8 nucleotides matching TRBD1. V was pared by 5 bases and J by 1 base, with 6 bases of the junction left unmatched. In germline, CDR1 is DFQATT, CDR2 SNEGSKA (reference sequence). The CDR3 is 14 amino acids. The CDR3 sequence is CSAPRQGRNTEAFF. The CDR3 coding sequence is TGCAGTGCTCCCAGACAGGGGAGGAACACTGAAGCTTTCTTT.

This sequence joins TRBV7-9 and TRBJ2-7; D is ambiguous. V lost 1 base and J 4 bases, leaving 8 bases between the germline ends. In germline, CDR1 is SEHNR, CDR2 FQNEAQ (reference sequence). The CDR3 totals 13 residues. CDR3 region: CASSLGSKYEQYV. The CDR3, as DNA: TGTGCCAGCAGCTTAGGGAGCAAGTACGAGCAGTACGTC.

This clonotype was detected a few times. This sequence joins TRBV7-3 and TRBJ1-1; D may be TRBD1 (5 bases). The V and J ends lost 0 bases and 5 bases respectively, with 10 bases between them. The CDR3 extends over 14 amino acids. CDR1 SGHTA and CDR2 FQGTGA come from the germline V gene. The CDR3, as DNA: TGTGCCAGCAGCTTAACCGGGGCGGGGACTGAAGCTTTCTTT. This encodes CASSLTGAGTEAFF. Full variable domain (missing parts from reference TRBV7-3 and TRBJ1-1): GAGVSQTPSNKVTEKGKYVELRCDPISGHTALYWYRQSLGQGPEFLIYFQGTGAADDSGLPNDRFFAVRPEGSVSTLKIQRTERGDSAVYLCASSLTGAGTEAFFGQGTRLTVV.

The chain combines TRBV6-5 with TRBJ2-7; D possibly corresponds to TRBD1 (7 bases). CDR1 MNHEY and CDR2 SVGAGI come from the germline V gene. The CDR3 length is 15 residues. Between the trimmed V and J ends, which lost 5 bases and 1 base, there was a span of 15 bases. The CDR3 coding sequence is TGTGCCAGCAGTCCCGCAGGGGGGTCGTCCTACGAGCAGTACGTC. Protein: CASSPAGGSSYEQYV.

The chain joins TRBV5-1 to TRBJ1-1, with D possibly being TRBD1 (5 bases). Trimming removed 6 bases at V and 7 bases at J, with 25 bases between. From germline, CDR1 is SGHRS and CDR2 YFSETQ. The CDR3 is 16 amino acids. This CDR3 reads CASTSHPMRTGGEAFF. DNA for the CDR3: TGCGCCAGCACCTCTCATCCTATGCGGACCGGGGGTGAAGCTTTCTTT.

As regards this clonotype: One junction end disagrees with the germline gene, perhaps due to a read error. This chain uses TRBV12-3 or TRBV12-4 with TRBJ2-3; unclear D gene. The CDR3 sequence is 13 residues long. This chain's CDR3 is CACSLVNTDTQYF. Here the CDR3 DNA reads TGTGCCTGCAGTTTAGTGAACACAGATACGCAGTATTTT.

This clonotype was observed a few times. The genes are TRBV7-2 and TRBJ1-1; D is possibly TRBD1 (5 bases). V lost 4 bases, J lost 1 base, and 13 bases lay in between. Looked up from germline, CDR1 is SGHTA and CDR2 is FQGNSA. The CDR3 covers 15 residues. CDR3 amino acids: CASSWTGTSNTEAFF. CDR3 bases: TGTGCCAGCAGCTGGACGGGGACCTCGAACACTGAAGCTTTCTTT. Full variable domain (outside the CDR3, taken from reference TRBV7-2 and TRBJ1-1): GAGVSQSPSNKVTEKGKDVELRCDPISGHTALYWYRQSLGQGLEFLIYFQGNSAPDKSGLPSDRFSAERTGGSVSTLTIQRTQQEDSAVYLCASSWTGTSNTEAFFGQGTRLTVV.

V and J are TRBV3-1 and TRBJ1-2; no definite D call. The CDR3 length is 13 residues. Per germline, CDR1 LGHDT and CDR2 YNNKEL (reference sequence). Trimming pared 4 bases from V and 2 bases from J, leaving 8 bases between. Here the CDR3 DNA reads TGTGCCAGCAGCCCCGAGATAAACTATGGCTACACCTTC. The encoded protein is CASSPEINYGYTF.

The chain combines TRBV5-6 with TRBJ1-2, with 7 bases aligning to TRBD1. V trimming: 4 bases; J trimming: 4 bases; junction bases outside the gene matches: 4. CDR1 is SGHDT, CDR2 YYEEEE, per germline. This CDR3 has 13 residues. CDR3 DNA sequence: TGTGCCAGCAGCCAGGACAGGCTCTATGGCTACACCTTC. Its translation: CASSQDRLYGYTF.

In its sample, this clonotype was seen a few times. CDR3 in DNA: TGTGCCATCAGTGGCTTAAGGACTAGCAATGAGCAGTTCTTC. Protein: CAISGLRTSNEQFF. The genes are TRBV10-3 and TRBJ2-1; 7 bases match TRBD2. V lost 4 bases and J lost 6; bases outside the gene matches: 6. The germline V gene has CDR1 ENHRY and CDR2 SYGVKD. The CDR3 extends over 14 amino acids.

The sample holds many counts of this clonotype. J is TRBJ1-2 and V is TRBV12-3 or TRBV12-4; 7 bases are a match to TRBD1. Trimming removed 7 bases from V and 8 bases from J; junction bases left unmatched: 10. The CDR3 is 13 amino acids. The CDR3 DNA follows: TGTGCCAGCACCCCTGAGGGGGCGCTGGGCTACACCTTC. Residues: CASTPEGALGYTF.

This clonotype has just a few counts. The J gene is TRBJ2-3, the V gene TRBV10-3; 9 bases map to TRBD2. CDR1 and CDR2 (germline): ENHRY, SYGVKD. The ends lost 10 bases at V and 3 bases at J; junction bases unmatched: 5. The CDR3 spans 13 residues. The CDR3 DNA follows: TGTGCCACCAGGACTAGCGAAACAGATACGCAGTATTTT. It is translated as CATRTSETDTQYF.

The V call is TRBV5-1, the J call TRBJ1-3; D not certain. This CDR3 comprises 15 residues. V was pared by 4 bases and J by 4 bases, with 15 bases between. Germline lookup yields CDR1 SGHRS and CDR2 YFSETQ. The CDR3 DNA sequence: TGCGCCAGCAGCCCCTACACGGGCGGCGGAAACACCATATATTTT. Translating it yields CASSPYTGGGNTIYF. Complete variable domain (other parts from reference TRBV5-1 and TRBJ1-3): KAGVTQTPRYLIKTRGQQVTLSCSPISGHRSVSWYQQTPGQGLQFLFEYFSETQRNKGNFPGRFSGRQFSNSRSEMNVSTLELGDSALYLCASSPYTGGGNTIYFGEGSWLTVV.

This clonotype was counted a few times. This CDR3 reads CASSGQTSYEQYF. The CDR3 nucleotides read TGTGCCAGCAGTGGACAGACCTCCTACGAGCAGTACTTC. J is TRBJ2-7 and V is TRBV13; tentative D call: TRBD1 (6 bases). The CDR3 has 13 residues. The germline V and J ends were trimmed by 6 bases and 0 bases, with 9 bases remaining between them. Germline CDR1 reads PRHDT; CDR2 reads FYEKMQ (reference sequence). The full variable domain, with the rest looked up from reference TRBV13 and TRBJ2-7, is AAGVIQSPRHLIKEKRETATLKCYPIPRHDTVYWYQQGPGQDPQFLISFYEKMQSDKGSIPDRFSAQQFSDYHSELNMSSLELGDSALYFCASSGQTSYEQYFGPGTRLTVT.

This clonotype has only a few counts. The chain recombines TRBV5-1 with TRBJ2-3; 11 bases are shared with TRBD2. V gave up 4 bases and J gave up 3 bases; unmatched junction bases: 10. The CDR3 is 17 amino acids. Germline CDR1 reads SGHRS; CDR2 reads YFSETQ. The CDR3 here is CASSPVAGGPETDTQYF. Here the CDR3 DNA reads TGCGCCAGCAGCCCTGTAGCGGGGGGGCCCGAAACAGATACGCAGTATTTT.